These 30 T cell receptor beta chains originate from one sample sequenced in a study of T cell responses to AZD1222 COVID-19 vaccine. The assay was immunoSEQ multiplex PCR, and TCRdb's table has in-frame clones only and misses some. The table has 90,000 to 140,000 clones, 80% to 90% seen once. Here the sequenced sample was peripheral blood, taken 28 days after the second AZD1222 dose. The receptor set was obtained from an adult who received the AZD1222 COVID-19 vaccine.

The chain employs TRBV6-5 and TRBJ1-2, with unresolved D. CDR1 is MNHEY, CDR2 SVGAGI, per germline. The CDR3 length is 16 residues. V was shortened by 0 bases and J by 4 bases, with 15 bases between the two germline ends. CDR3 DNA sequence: TGTGCCAGCAGTTACTCCCCCCCGACGGCAGCCTATGGCTACACCTTC. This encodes CASSYSPPTAAYGYTF.

CDR3 sequence (DNA): TGCGCCAGCAGCTTACTAAACAACAATGAGCAGTTCTTC. It specifies CASSLLNNNEQFF. The chain carries TRBV5-1 and TRBJ2-1; D unresolved. The CDR3 contains 13 residues. Germline CDR1 reads SGHRS; CDR2 reads YFSETQ. The V and J ends lost 2 bases and 5 bases respectively, with 8 bases between them.

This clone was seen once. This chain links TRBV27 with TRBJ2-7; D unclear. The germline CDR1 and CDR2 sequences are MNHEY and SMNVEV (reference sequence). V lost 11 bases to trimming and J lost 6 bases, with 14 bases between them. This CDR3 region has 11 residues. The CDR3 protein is CASTHGGEQYF. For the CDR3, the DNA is TGTGCCTCTACCCACGGTGGCGAGCAGTACTTC.

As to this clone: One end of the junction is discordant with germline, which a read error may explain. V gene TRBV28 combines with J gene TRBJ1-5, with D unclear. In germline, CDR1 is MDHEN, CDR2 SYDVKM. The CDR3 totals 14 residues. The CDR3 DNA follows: TGTGCCAGCACCCGACCCTATGCAGGCTCACCCCTGGATTTT. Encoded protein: CASTRPYAGSPLDF.

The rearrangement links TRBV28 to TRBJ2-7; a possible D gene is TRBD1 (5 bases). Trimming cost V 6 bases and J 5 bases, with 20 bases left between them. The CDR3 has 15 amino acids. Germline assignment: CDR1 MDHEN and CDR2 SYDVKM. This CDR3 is CASRLSGQSRNEQYF. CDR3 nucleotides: TGTGCCAGCAGGCTAAGTGGACAATCGAGGAACGAGCAGTACTTC.

CDR3 region: CATSSWAGGYTF. CDR3 DNA sequence: TGTGCCACCTCATCGTGGGCGGGGGGCTACACCTTC. The V and J genes are TRBV28 and TRBJ1-2; D uncertain. Per germline, CDR1 MDHEN and CDR2 SYDVKM. V was trimmed by 10 bases and J by 8 bases, leaving 17 bases between them. CDR3 length: 12 residues.

The CDR3 spells CASSLGQGAHYEQYF. DNA of the CDR3: TGTGCCAGCAGCCTCGGACAGGGGGCACACTACGAGCAGTACTTC. This sequence joins TRBV11-1 and TRBJ2-7, with 11 nucleotides matching TRBD1. There are 15 residues in the CDR3. The V gene's germline CDR1 is SGHAT and CDR2 FQDESV (reference sequence). The V gene end was trimmed by 5 bases and the J gene end by 3 bases; junction bases not matched to a gene: 6.

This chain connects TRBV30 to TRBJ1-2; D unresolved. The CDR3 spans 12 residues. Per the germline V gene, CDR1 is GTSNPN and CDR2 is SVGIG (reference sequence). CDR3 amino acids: CSADRMNYGYTF. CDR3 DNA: TGTTCCGCTGATCGGATGAACTATGGCTACACCTTC.

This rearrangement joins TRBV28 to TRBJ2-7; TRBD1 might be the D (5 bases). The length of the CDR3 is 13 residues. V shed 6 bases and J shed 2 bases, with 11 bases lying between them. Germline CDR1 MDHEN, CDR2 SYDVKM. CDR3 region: CASRQGATYEQYF. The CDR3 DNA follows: TGTGCCAGCAGACAAGGGGCGACCTACGAGCAGTACTTC. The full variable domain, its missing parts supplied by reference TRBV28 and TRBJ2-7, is DVKVTQSSRYLVKRTGEKVFLECVQDMDHENMFWYRQDPGLGLRLIYFSYDVKMKEKGDIPEGYSVSREKKERFSLILESASTNQTSMYLCASRQGATYEQYFGPGTRLTVT.

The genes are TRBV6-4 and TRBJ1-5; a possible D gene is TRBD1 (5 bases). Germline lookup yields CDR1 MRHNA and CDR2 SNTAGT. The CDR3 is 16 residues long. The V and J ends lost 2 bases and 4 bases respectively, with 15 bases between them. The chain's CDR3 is CASSDRGRARNQPQHF. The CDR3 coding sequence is TGTGCCAGCAGTGACCGGGGCAGGGCCCGTAATCAGCCCCAGCATTTT.

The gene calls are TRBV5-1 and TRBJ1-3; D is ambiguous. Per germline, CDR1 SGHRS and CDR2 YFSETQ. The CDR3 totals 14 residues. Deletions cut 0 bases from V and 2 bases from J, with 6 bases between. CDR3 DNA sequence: TGCGCCAGCAGCTTGGCGGGTCCTGGAAACACCATATATTTT. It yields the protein CASSLAGPGNTIYF.

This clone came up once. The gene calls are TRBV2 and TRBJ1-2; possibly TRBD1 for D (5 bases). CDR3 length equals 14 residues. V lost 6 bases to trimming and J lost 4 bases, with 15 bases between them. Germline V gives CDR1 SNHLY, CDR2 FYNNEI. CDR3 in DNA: TGTGCCAGCAGGGGGGACGCCTCGTCCTATGGCTACACCTTC. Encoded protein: CASRGDASSYGYTF.

The CDR3 DNA reads TGTGCCAGCAGCTTTGGGACAGGGTTTGGCCCCGGGGAGCTGTTTTTT. The encoded protein is CASSFGTGFGPGELFF. J is TRBJ2-2 and V is TRBV11-3; 9 positions agree with TRBD1. Germline CDR1 and CDR2: SGHNT and YENEEA. CDR3 length equals 16 residues. The V gene end was trimmed by 3 bases and the J gene end by 6 bases; junction bases not matched to a gene: 8. The full variable domain, rest sourced from reference TRBV11-3 and TRBJ2-2, is EAGVVQSPRYKIIEKKQPVAFWCNPISGHNTLYWYLQNLGQGPELLIRYENEEAVDDSQLPKDRFSAERLKGVDSTLKIQPAELGDSAVYLCASSFGTGFGPGELFFGEGSRLTVL.

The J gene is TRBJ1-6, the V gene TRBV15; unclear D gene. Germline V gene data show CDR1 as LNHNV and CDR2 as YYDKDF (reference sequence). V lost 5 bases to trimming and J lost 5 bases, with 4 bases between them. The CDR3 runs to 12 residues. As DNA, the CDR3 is TGTGCCACCAGCGCCCATAATTCACCCCTCCACTTT. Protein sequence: CATSAHNSPLHF.

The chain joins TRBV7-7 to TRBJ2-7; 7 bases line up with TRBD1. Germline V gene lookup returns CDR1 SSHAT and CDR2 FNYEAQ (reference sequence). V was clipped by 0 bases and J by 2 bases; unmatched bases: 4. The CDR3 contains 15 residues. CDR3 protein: CASSLAVGQAYEQYF. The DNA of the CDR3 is TGTGCCAGCAGCTTAGCCGTCGGACAGGCCTACGAGCAGTACTTC.

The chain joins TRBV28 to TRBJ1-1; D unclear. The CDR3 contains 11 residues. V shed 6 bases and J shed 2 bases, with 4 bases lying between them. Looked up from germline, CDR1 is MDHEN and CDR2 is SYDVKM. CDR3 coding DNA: TGTGCCAGCAGCTCAAACACTGAAGCTTTCTTT. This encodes CASSSNTEAFF.

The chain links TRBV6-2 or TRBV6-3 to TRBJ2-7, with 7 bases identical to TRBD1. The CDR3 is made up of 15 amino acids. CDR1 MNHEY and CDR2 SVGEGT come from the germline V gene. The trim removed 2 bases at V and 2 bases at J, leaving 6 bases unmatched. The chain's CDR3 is CASSYAQTGPYEQYF. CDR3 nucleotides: TGTGCCAGCAGTTACGCCCAGACAGGGCCCTACGAGCAGTACTTC.

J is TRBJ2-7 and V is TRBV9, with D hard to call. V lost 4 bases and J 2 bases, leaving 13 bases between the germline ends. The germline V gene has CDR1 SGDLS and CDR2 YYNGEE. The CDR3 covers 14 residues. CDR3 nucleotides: TGTGCCAGCAGCAAAGACCCATTCACCTACGAGCAGTACTTC. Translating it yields CASSKDPFTYEQYF.

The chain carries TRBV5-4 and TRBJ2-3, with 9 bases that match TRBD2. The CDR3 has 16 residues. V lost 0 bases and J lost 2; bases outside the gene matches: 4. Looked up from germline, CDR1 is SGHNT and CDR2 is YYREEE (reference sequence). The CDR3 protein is CASSLAAGGVTDTQYF. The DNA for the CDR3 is TGTGCCAGCAGCTTGGCCGCGGGAGGGGTCACAGATACGCAGTATTTT.

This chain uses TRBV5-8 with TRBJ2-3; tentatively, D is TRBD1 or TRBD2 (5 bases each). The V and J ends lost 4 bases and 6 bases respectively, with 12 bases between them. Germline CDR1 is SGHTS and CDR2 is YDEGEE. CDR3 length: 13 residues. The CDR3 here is CASSPGTRDTQYF. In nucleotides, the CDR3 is TGTGCCAGCAGCCCGGGGACGCGGGATACGCAGTATTTT. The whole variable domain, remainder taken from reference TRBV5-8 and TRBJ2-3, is EAGVTQSPTHLIKTRGQQATLRCSPISGHTSVYWYQQALGLGLQFLLWYDEGEERNRGNFPPRFSGRQFPNYSSELNVNALELEDSALYLCASSPGTRDTQYFGPGTRLTVL.

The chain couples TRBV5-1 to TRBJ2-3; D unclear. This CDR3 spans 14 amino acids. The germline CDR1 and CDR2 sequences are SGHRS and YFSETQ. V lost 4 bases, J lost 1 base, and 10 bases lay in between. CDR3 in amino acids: CASSPKTRTDTQYF. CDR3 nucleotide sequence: TGCGCCAGCAGCCCCAAGACTCGCACAGATACGCAGTATTTT.

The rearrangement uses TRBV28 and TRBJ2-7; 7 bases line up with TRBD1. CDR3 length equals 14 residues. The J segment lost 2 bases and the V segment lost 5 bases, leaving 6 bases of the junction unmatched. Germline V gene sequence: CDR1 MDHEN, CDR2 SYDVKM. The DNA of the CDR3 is TGTGCCAGCAGTCCCCCGGGACAGACCTACGAGCAGTACTTC. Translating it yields CASSPPGQTYEQYF.

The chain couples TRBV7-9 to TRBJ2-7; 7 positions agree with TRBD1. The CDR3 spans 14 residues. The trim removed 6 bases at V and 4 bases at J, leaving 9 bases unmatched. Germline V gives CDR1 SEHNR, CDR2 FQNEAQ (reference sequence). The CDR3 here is CASRRQGTLYEQYF. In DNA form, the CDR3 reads TGTGCCAGCAGACGACAGGGTACTTTGTACGAGCAGTACTTC.

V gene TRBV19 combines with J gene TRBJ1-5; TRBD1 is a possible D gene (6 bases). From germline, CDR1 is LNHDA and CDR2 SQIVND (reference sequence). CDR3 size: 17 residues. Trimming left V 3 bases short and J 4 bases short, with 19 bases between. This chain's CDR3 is CASSMGGLRRGNQPQHF. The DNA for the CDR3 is TGTGCCAGTAGTATGGGGGGACTCCGGAGGGGGAATCAGCCCCAGCATTTT.

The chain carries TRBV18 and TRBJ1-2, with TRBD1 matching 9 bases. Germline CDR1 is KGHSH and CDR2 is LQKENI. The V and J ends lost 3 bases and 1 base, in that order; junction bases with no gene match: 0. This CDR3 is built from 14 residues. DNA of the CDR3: TGTGCCAGCTCACCGGGACAGGGTAACTATGGCTACACCTTC. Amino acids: CASSPGQGNYGYTF.

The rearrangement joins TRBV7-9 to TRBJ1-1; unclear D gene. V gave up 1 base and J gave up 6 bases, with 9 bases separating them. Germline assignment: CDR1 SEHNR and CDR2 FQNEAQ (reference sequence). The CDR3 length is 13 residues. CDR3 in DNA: TGTGCCAGCAGCTTAGTTTCTATCTCTGAAGCTTTCTTT. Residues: CASSLVSISEAFF.

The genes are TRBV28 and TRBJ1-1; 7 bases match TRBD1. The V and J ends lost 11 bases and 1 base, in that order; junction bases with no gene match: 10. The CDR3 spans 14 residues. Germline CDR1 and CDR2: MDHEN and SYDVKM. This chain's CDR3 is CASIRDSQNTEAFF. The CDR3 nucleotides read TGTGCCTCAATAAGGGACAGCCAGAACACTGAAGCTTTCTTT.

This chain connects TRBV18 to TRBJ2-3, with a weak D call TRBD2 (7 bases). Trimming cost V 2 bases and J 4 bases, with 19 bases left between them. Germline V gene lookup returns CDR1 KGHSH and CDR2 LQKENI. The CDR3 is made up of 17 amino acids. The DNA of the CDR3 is TGTGCCAGCTCACCAGTCGTTGTCCCGGGGGGCGCAGATACGCAGTATTTT. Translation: CASSPVVVPGGADTQYF. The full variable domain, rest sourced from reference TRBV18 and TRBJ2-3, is NAGVMQNPRHLVRRRGQEARLRCSPMKGHSHVYWYRQLPEEGLKFMVYLQKENIIDESGMPKERFSAEFPKEGPSILRIQQVVRGDSAAYFCASSPVVVPGGADTQYFGPGTRLTVL.

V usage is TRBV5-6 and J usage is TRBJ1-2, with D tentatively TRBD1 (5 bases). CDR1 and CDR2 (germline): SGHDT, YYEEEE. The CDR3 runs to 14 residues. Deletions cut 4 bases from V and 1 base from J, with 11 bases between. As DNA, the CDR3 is TGTGCCAGCAGCAGACAGTCTTTTAACTATGGCTACACCTTC. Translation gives CASSRQSFNYGYTF. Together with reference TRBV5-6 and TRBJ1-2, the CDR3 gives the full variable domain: DAGVTQSPTHLIKTRGQQVTLRCSPKSGHDTVSWYQQALGQGPQFIFQYYEEEERQRGNFPDRFSGHQFPNYSSELNVNALLLGDSALYLCASSRQSFNYGYTFGSGTRLTVV.

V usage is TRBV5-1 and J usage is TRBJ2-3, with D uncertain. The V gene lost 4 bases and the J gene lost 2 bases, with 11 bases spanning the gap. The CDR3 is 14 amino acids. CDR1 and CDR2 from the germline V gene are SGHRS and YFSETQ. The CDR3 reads CASSPTGYTDTQYF. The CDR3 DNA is TGCGCCAGCAGCCCGACGGGTTACACAGATACGCAGTATTTT.